Described below is a single TCR beta chain sequence and its context. Its recognized antigen is unknown. No base quality values were provided; no much bigger clone lies one nucleotide off. The junction shows trimming of 3 bases on V and 3 bases on J, and the gene matches do not reach 8 bases of it. The germline V gene supplies CDR1 SGHTA and CDR2 FQGNSA. Spanning cysteine to phenylalanine, the CDR3 consists of 17 amino acids. The entry retains the CDR3 DNA only, 51 bases that are in frame from base 1. The intended sense of this specimen's treatment or condition label: 19 received Ad26.COV2.S at low or high dose, single or two shots; roughly five received placebo; per-sample allocation not given. For vaccine and placebo recipients, the sequenced repertoires came from samples collected on day 63 after the first injection. In Cohort 1b, roughly 26 adults aged 18-55 years were enrolled at a single site in Boston, USA, between 29 July and 7 August 2020. Ad26.COV2.S was a replication-incompetent adenovirus type 26 vector expressing a prefusion-stabilized SARS-CoV-2 spike protein from the original Wuhan strain.

The immunoSEQ Assay was the method used to sequence TCRbeta CDR3 regions. After extraction, genomic DNA underwent amplification by bias-controlled multiplex PCR, followed by high-throughput sequencing. In the source study's methods: Collapsing and filtering of sequences were performed to quantify the absolute abundance of each unique TCRbeta CDR3 region. Usable DNA was measured by amplifying reference genes present in all nucleated cells, and TCRbeta template counts were normalized to that usable DNA to estimate T cell fraction. Repertoire TCRs were annotated as SARS-CoV-2-specific by exact matching of V gene, CDR3 amino acid sequence and J gene to a known reactive TCR set. The reference SARS-CoV-2 TCR set came from MIRA and was filtered for enrichment in COVID-19-positive ImmuneCODE repertoires, removing public or cross-reactive TCRs. Drawing on the MIRA antigens, annotated TCRs were analysed further at the level of specific ORF or position within ORF. Breadth was defined as annotated unique rearrangements over total unique productive rearrangements; depth was the summed frequency of those rearrangements. Two-sided Wilcoxon rank-sum tests were used to compare TCR breadth between groups. TCRdb provides this immuneACCESS table in a form limited to in-frame rearrangements. Some clones are lacking; in checked studies, under half of them reflect an unresolved V gene, and why the rest are absent is not known. V and J calls plus clone size are reproduced from that table; the DNA served to infer D and trimming. Here the sample has some 460,000 clones; roughly nine tenths occur a single time. Clones ranked in the top ten supply under 2% of the sample.

The data were taken from a study of Ad26.COV2.S vaccination and SARS-CoV-2 variants (dated by TCRdb to 2020 to 2023). Looking at the study overall: Vaccine-arm donors came from COV1001, a multicentre, randomized, double-blind, placebo-controlled phase I-IIa trial of Ad26.COV2.S in healthy adults. A total of approximately 32 samples were included in the TCR-sequenced set, comprising 19 Ad26.COV2.S vaccine recipients, 5 placebo recipients and 8 SARS-CoV-2 convalescent individuals. Trial participants were randomized into five groups of five, in which low-dose or high-dose Ad26.COV2.S was given once or twice, or placebo was given on both occasions. Sequencing of the TCRbeta repertoire served to evaluate the specificity and breadth of SARS-CoV-2-reactive T cell receptors following Ad26.COV2.S vaccination. Throughout the experiments and outcome assessment, investigators stayed blinded to trial group allocation. Ad26.COV2.S was administered intramuscularly at a dose of 5x10^10 or 1x10^11 viral particles, either as one shot or as two shots given 56 days apart.

Overall study outcomes, separate from this receptor: Substantial breadth of spike-specific CD8+ and CD4+ T cell responses was reported after vaccination. The authors noted that total T cell responses may have been underestimated by the TCR breadth and depth analyses. The study was not powered to compare responses between vaccine doses or regimens. Non-spike TCR breadth was comparable between vaccine and placebo recipients, consistent with the vaccine containing only spike. Compared with placebo recipients, Ad26.COV2.S recipients showed higher spike-specific TCR breadth (P = 0.0014).

The chain joins TRBV7-2 to TRBJ2-3; TRBD2 aligns with 11 central bases. The sequence derives from a person aged 18-65 years who received the Ad26.COV2.S COVID-19 vaccine or a placebo. The source material was peripheral blood, sampled in a trial of Ad26.COV2.S vaccine versus placebo. CDR3 reads: CASSFYSGGALTDTQYF. At the DNA level, the sequence is TGTGCCAGCAGCTTCTATAGCGGGGGGGCGCTTACAGATACGCAGTATTTT.